The source of this T cell receptor beta chain is a study of blood T cell repertoires in COVID-19. Using immunoSEQ multiplex PCR, the repertoire was profiled, and TCRdb retains in-frame clones only, with some absent. The table includes some 170,000 clones, 84% detected once. Trimming left V 0 bases short and J 0 bases short, with 11 bases between. Germline-derived CDR1 and CDR2 are SGHDN and FVKESK. The CDR3 has 16 residues. The TCR was taken from a man over 45 who had recovered from COVID-19. Sequenced material: PBMCs or T cells enriched from blood (not recorded which). The rearrangement links TRBV14 to TRBJ1-1; no clear D. The CDR3 coding sequence is TGTGCCAGCAGCCAAGATCTCCGGGTACTGAACACTGAAGCTTTCTTT. Translating gives CASSQDLRVLNTEAFF.